The 28 T cell receptor beta chains in this list originate from one sample, sequenced in a study of blood T cell repertoires in COVID-19. Method: immunoSEQ multiplex PCR; TCRdb's copy keeps in-frame clones and lacks some. This sample yields approximately 170,000 clones, of which more than 90% are seen a single time; 15% to 20% belongs to the top ten. What was sequenced was peripheral blood. Receptors originate from a man between 60 and 75 years old with active or convalescent COVID-19.

The chain links TRBV11-1 to TRBJ1-2; a weak D match, TRBD1 (5 bases). Germline V gene data show CDR1 as SGHAT and CDR2 as FQDESV (reference sequence). Trimming removed 4 bases at V and 8 bases at J, with 17 bases between. The length of the CDR3 is 14 residues. The CDR3 is CASSSDSVKGGYTF. The CDR3 DNA follows: TGTGCCAGCAGCTCCGACAGCGTTAAGGGGGGCTACACCTTC.

The chain uses TRBV5-4 and TRBJ1-2; D call uncertain. V lost 4 bases and J 4 bases, leaving 14 bases between the germline ends. This CDR3 contains 14 residues. The germline gives CDR1 SGHNT, CDR2 YYREEE (reference sequence). The CDR3 spells CASSPPGLFYGYTF. CDR3 nucleotides: TGTGCCAGCAGCCCCCCCGGACTTTTCTATGGCTACACCTTC.

A single count supports this clone. The chain is built from TRBV6-5 and TRBJ2-1; 7 bases match TRBD2. Germline lookup yields CDR1 MNHEY and CDR2 SVGAGI. V dropped 6 bases and J dropped 10; count of bases not matched to a gene: 12. The CDR3 spans 14 residues. CDR3 amino acids: CASRVGGYGREQFF. DNA for the CDR3: TGTGCCAGCAGAGTGGGAGGGTACGGGCGCGAGCAGTTCTTC.

The chain uses TRBV9 and TRBJ2-3; no firm D call. V dropped 0 bases and J dropped 2 bases, with 13 bases sitting between them. Germline V gene sequence: CDR1 SGDLS, CDR2 YYNGEE. CDR3 size: 16 residues. CDR3 nucleotide sequence: TGTGCCAGCAGCGTAGTTCCACTCTCTCCCACAGATACGCAGTATTTT. Its protein is CASSVVPLSPTDTQYF. The full variable domain, with the rest looked up from reference TRBV9 and TRBJ2-3, is DSGVTQTPKHLITATGQRVTLRCSPRSGDLSVYWYQQSLDQGLQFLIQYYNGEERAKGNILERFSAQQFPDLHSELNLSSLELGDSALYFCASSVVPLSPTDTQYFGPGTRLTVL.

The chain recombines TRBV10-3 with TRBJ1-2; 7 nucleotides match TRBD1. V trimming: 4 bases; J trimming: 1 base; junction bases outside the gene matches: 0. Germline loops: CDR1 ENHRY, CDR2 SYGVKD. The CDR3 runs to 13 residues. CDR3 amino acids: CAISGDSNYGYTF. DNA of the CDR3: TGTGCCATCAGTGGGGACAGTAACTATGGCTACACCTTC.

The V call is TRBV6-5, the J call TRBJ1-6; tentatively, D is TRBD1 (5 bases). The CDR3 totals 14 residues. V was pared by 3 bases and J by 4 bases, with 7 bases between. Germline V gene data show CDR1 as MNHEY and CDR2 as SVGAGI. The CDR3 spells CASSYGGYNSPLHF. The CDR3 DNA reads as TGTGCCAGCAGTTATGGGGGGTATAATTCACCCCTCCACTTT.

This rearrangement joins TRBV19 to TRBJ2-3; possibly TRBD1 for D (6 bases). CDR3 length: 17 amino acids. Per germline, CDR1 LNHDA and CDR2 SQIVND (reference sequence). The germline V and J ends were trimmed by 4 bases and 0 bases, with 17 bases remaining between them. The CDR3 sequence is CASSKRTVQPSTDTQYF. The CDR3 coding sequence is TGTGCCAGTAGTAAAAGGACAGTCCAGCCAAGCACAGATACGCAGTATTTT. Drawing the rest from reference TRBV19 and TRBJ2-3, the complete variable domain is DGGITQSPKYLFRKEGQNVTLSCEQNLNHDAMYWYRQDPGQGLRLIYYSQIVNDFQKGDIAEGYSVSREKKESFPLTVTSAQKNPTAFYLCASSKRTVQPSTDTQYFGPGTRLTVL.

This clone was observed a single time. The V and J genes are TRBV7-2 and TRBJ1-1; D possibly corresponds to TRBD1 (6 bases). The V and J ends lost 4 bases and 1 base respectively, with 10 bases between them. CDR3 length: 14 residues. Germline loops: CDR1 SGHTA, CDR2 FQGNSA. Here the CDR3 reads CASSSLDRNTEAFF. The DNA for the CDR3 is TGTGCCAGCAGCTCACTGGACAGGAACACTGAAGCTTTCTTT.

The CDR3 sequence is CASSLGEVQQYF. CDR3 sequence (DNA): TGTGCCAGCAGCTTAGGAGAGGTACAGCAGTACTTC. The gene calls are TRBV11-2 and TRBJ2-7; D gene uncertain. The CDR3 is 12 amino acids. V lost 1 base to trimming and J lost 8 bases, with 9 bases between them. Germline values: CDR1 SGHAT, CDR2 FQNNGV.

The CDR3 DNA reads TGTGCCAGCAGTTACTCGGGACTAGCGGGGGGCTTTGAGCAGTTCTTC. This translates into CASSYSGLAGGFEQFF. This sequence joins TRBV6-6 and TRBJ2-1; TRBD2 matches at 15 bases. The CDR3 covers 16 residues. The germline V gene has CDR1 MNHNY and CDR2 SVGAGI (reference sequence). The V and J ends lost 0 bases and 9 bases, in that order; junction bases with no gene match: 3.

J is TRBJ1-5 and V is TRBV7-2, with TRBD1 matching over 7 bases. The germline gives CDR1 SGHTA, CDR2 FQGNSA. CDR3 size: 16 residues. Losses at the gene ends were 3 bases for V and 3 bases for J; bases not matched to a gene: 8. CDR3 in DNA: TGTGCCAGCAGCTTGGGAGGTGACAGGGTCAATCAGCCCCAGCATTTT. As protein: CASSLGGDRVNQPQHF.

In its sample, this clone was seen a few times. The rearrangement joins TRBV5-1 to TRBJ1-5; 9 bases align to TRBD1. J gave up 2 bases and V 2 bases, and 2 bases lay outside the gene matches. The CDR3 covers 15 residues. CDR1 is SGHRS and CDR2 is YFSETQ in the germline V gene. The CDR3 nucleotides read TGCGCCAGCAGCTTCGGGACAGGGCGCAATCAGCCCCAGCATTTT. Translating gives CASSFGTGRNQPQHF.

This clone was recorded only once. This chain connects TRBV7-9 to TRBJ1-1; a weak D match, TRBD1 (5 bases). Per the germline V gene, CDR1 is SEHNR and CDR2 is FQNEAQ (reference sequence). The CDR3 totals 14 residues. Trimming took 1 base from V and 5 from J, leaving 11 bases between them. The chain's CDR3 is CASSLDLQGTEAFF. CDR3 DNA sequence: TGTGCCAGCAGCTTAGATTTGCAGGGTACTGAAGCTTTCTTT.

The V gene is TRBV6-4, the J gene TRBJ1-5; D is undetermined. The V end lost 2 bases, the J end lost 4 bases, and 6 bases lay between the germline ends. Germline CDR1 reads MRHNA; CDR2 reads SNTAGT. The CDR3 is made up of 13 amino acids. The CDR3 coding sequence is TGTGCCAGCAGTGACGAGCTTAATCAGCCCCAGCATTTT. Translating it yields CASSDELNQPQHF.

V gene TRBV3-1 (or the pseudogene TRBV3-2) combines with J gene TRBJ1-1, with a weak D call TRBD1 (5 bases). The V gene's germline CDR1 is LGHDT and CDR2 YNNKEL (reference sequence). This CDR3 is 15 amino acids long. V was pared by 5 bases and J by 2 bases, with 15 bases between. CDR3 DNA sequence: TGTGCCAGCAGCTATTATGGGGGGGACAACACTGAAGCTTTCTTT. This sequence encodes CASSYYGGDNTEAFF.

V and J are TRBV4-2 and TRBJ1-1; 11 bases line up with TRBD1. Per germline, CDR1 LGHNA and CDR2 YNFKEQ. After removal of 4 bases from V and 0 bases from J, the junction contained 1 base not matched to a gene. The length of the CDR3 is 15 residues. CDR3 loop: CASSRDRGLNTEAFF. The CDR3 DNA is TGTGCCAGCAGCCGGGACAGGGGGTTGAACACTGAAGCTTTCTTT.

V and J are TRBV5-1 and TRBJ1-3; weak D call: TRBD1 (5 bases). The CDR3 is made up of 19 amino acids. Germline CDR1 reads SGHRS; CDR2 reads YFSETQ. Trimming took off 4 bases at V and 0 bases at J, with 23 bases between the two ends. CDR3 sequence: CASSLVLGGDSSSGNTIYF. CDR3 in DNA: TGCGCCAGCAGCCTTGTACTGGGGGGTGACTCGAGCTCTGGAAACACCATATATTTT.

This chain uses TRBV11-3 with TRBJ2-2; 10 bases are a match to TRBD2. Germline V gene sequence: CDR1 SGHNT, CDR2 YENEEA. There are 17 residues in the CDR3. V dropped 2 bases and J dropped 3; count of bases not matched to a gene: 6. Here the CDR3 DNA reads TGTGCCAGCAGCTTACTCGGGCTAGCGGGGGACACCGGGGAGCTGTTTTTT. As protein: CASSLLGLAGDTGELFF.

The chain recombines TRBV19 with TRBJ2-7; 11 bases are a match to TRBD2. Germline trimming cut 1 base from V and 0 bases from J; bases unmatched to any gene: 2. The germline V gene has CDR1 LNHDA and CDR2 SQIVND (reference sequence). This CDR3 has 16 residues. CDR3 amino acids: CASSIGTSGSSYEQYF. DNA of the CDR3: TGTGCCAGTAGTATAGGCACTAGCGGGAGCTCCTACGAGCAGTACTTC. Together with reference TRBV19 and TRBJ2-7, the CDR3 gives the full variable domain: DGGITQSPKYLFRKEGQNVTLSCEQNLNHDAMYWYRQDPGQGLRLIYYSQIVNDFQKGDIAEGYSVSREKKESFPLTVTSAQKNPTAFYLCASSIGTSGSSYEQYFGPGTRLTVT.

This rearrangement joins TRBV15 to TRBJ1-1; the D is unclear. The CDR3 sequence is 11 residues long. V lost 4 bases and J lost 10, with 10 bases in between. Germline lookup yields CDR1 LNHNV and CDR2 YYDKDF (reference sequence). This CDR3 is CATSTGNGAFF. CDR3 coding DNA: TGTGCCACCAGCACAGGAAATGGAGCTTTCTTT.

The genes are TRBV18 and TRBJ2-7; 7 nucleotides match TRBD1. Germline CDR1 and CDR2: KGHSH and LQKENI. The CDR3 totals 15 residues. Trimming cost V 3 bases and J 6 bases; bases outside gene matches: 11. CDR3: CASSPTSSRDSEQYF. CDR3 nucleotides: TGTGCCAGCTCACCGACCTCGTCCCGGGACAGCGAGCAGTACTTC.

This clone was seen a single time. This chain joins TRBV7-9 and TRBJ1-4, with TRBD1 identical over 9 bases. Unmatched junction bases numbered 4, after V lost 0 bases and J lost 8 bases. The CDR3 consists of 15 residues. Germline V gene sequence: CDR1 SEHNR, CDR2 FQNEAQ (reference sequence). This chain's CDR3 is CASSLARDRAEKLFF. As DNA, the CDR3 is TGTGCCAGCAGCTTAGCCCGGGACAGGGCCGAAAAACTGTTTTTT.

The genes are TRBV28 and TRBJ1-2; TRBD1 aligns across 8 bases. CDR1 and CDR2 from the germline V gene are MDHEN and SYDVKM. V was pared by 4 bases and J by 4 bases, with 11 bases of the junction left unmatched. CDR3 length: 16 residues. CDR3 residues: CASSSTTRGLSYGYTF. CDR3 sequence (DNA): TGTGCCAGCAGTTCGACTACCAGGGGGCTGAGCTATGGCTACACCTTC.

V gene TRBV6-5 combines with J gene TRBJ2-7; 12 bases agree with TRBD1. V gave up 6 bases and J gave up 5 bases; unmatched junction bases: 2. The CDR3 contains 13 residues. Germline V gene sequence: CDR1 MNHEY, CDR2 SVGAGI. The chain's CDR3 is CASSRDRGHEQYF. The CDR3 coding sequence is TGTGCCAGCAGCCGGGACAGGGGGCACGAGCAGTACTTC.

Many counts were recorded for this clone. The chain has TRBV7-2 and TRBJ2-7; 11 bases map to TRBD2. This CDR3 comprises 17 residues. Germline V gene data show CDR1 as SGHTA and CDR2 as FQGNSA. V trimming: 5 bases; J trimming: 2 bases; junction bases outside the gene matches: 11. The CDR3 loop is CASSARLAGTRAYEQYF. The CDR3 DNA is TGTGCCAGCAGCGCAAGACTAGCGGGAACAAGAGCCTACGAGCAGTACTTC. Looking up the rest from reference TRBV7-2 and TRBJ2-7 gives the full variable domain: GAGVSQSPSNKVTEKGKDVELRCDPISGHTALYWYRQSLGQGLEFLIYFQGNSAPDKSGLPSDRFSAERTGGSVSTLTIQRTQQEDSAVYLCASSARLAGTRAYEQYFGPGTRLTVT.

V is TRBV10-1 and J is TRBJ1-4, with 9 bases identical to TRBD1. V trimming: 6 bases; J trimming: 8 bases; junction bases outside the gene matches: 7. Germline V gene data show CDR1 as WNHNN and CDR2 as SYGVQD (reference sequence). The CDR3 contains 14 residues. The CDR3, as DNA: TGCGCCAGCAGGGTGGACAGGGGACTCGAAAAACTGTTTTTT. It encodes CASRVDRGLEKLFF.

For the CDR3, the DNA is TGTGCCAGTAGTCCCCCGGACAGGGCCTTCTATGGCTACACCTTC. Protein: CASSPPDRAFYGYTF. The chain has TRBV19 and TRBJ1-2; 8 positions agree with TRBD1. The CDR3 is 15 residues long. With 5 bases clipped from V and 4 bases from J, the junction kept 9 bases outside the gene matches. Germline CDR1 reads LNHDA; CDR2 reads SQIVND (reference sequence).

This clone was seen just once. The gene calls are TRBV7-8 and TRBJ2-6; 11 positions agree with TRBD1. V trimming: 6 bases; J trimming: 1 base; junction bases outside the gene matches: 2. This CDR3 contains 16 residues. Germline loops: CDR1 SGHVS, CDR2 FQNEAQ. CDR3 amino acids: CASRGTGGSGANVLTF. In DNA, the CDR3 is TGTGCCAGCAGAGGGACAGGGGGGTCTGGGGCCAACGTCCTGACTTTC.